The 29 T cell receptor beta chains reported below all come from one sample, sequenced in a study of T cell responses to AZD1222 COVID-19 vaccine. Measured with immunoSEQ multiplex PCR; TCRdb has only the in-frame clones, and not every one. Of 65,000 to 100,000 clones detected, around 93% appear once; the ten largest clones hold 8%. This material consisted of peripheral blood, taken 28 days after the second AZD1222 dose. These receptors all come from an adult who received the AZD1222 COVID-19 vaccine.

The genes are TRBV28 and TRBJ2-7, with D possibly being TRBD1 (6 bases). The CDR3 runs to 12 residues. V lost 7 bases and J 5 bases, leaving 12 bases between the germline ends. The germline V gene encodes CDR1 MDHEN and CDR2 SYDVKM. The CDR3 sequence: CASNTGFHEQYF. CDR3 DNA: TGTGCCAGCAACACAGGGTTCCACGAGCAGTACTTC.

The rearrangement uses TRBV6-1 and TRBJ2-2; D gene uncertain. V shed 3 bases and J shed 6 bases, with 11 bases lying between them. The germline V gene encodes CDR1 MNHNS and CDR2 SASEGT. The CDR3 sequence is 14 residues long. The CDR3 reads CASSDPLGPGELFF. In nucleotides, the CDR3 is TGTGCCAGCAGTGATCCCCTAGGCCCCGGGGAGCTGTTTTTT.

V and J are TRBV5-1 and TRBJ1-2, with TRBD1 as a possible D gene (6 bases). The CDR3 contains 13 residues. The germline CDR1 and CDR2 sequences are SGHRS and YFSETQ. The V and J ends lost 0 bases and 7 bases respectively, with 10 bases between them. The CDR3 bases are TGCGCCAGCAGCTTGGACAGGGTTGGTGGCTACACCTTC. Its translation is CASSLDRVGGYTF.

The rearrangement uses TRBV6-2 or TRBV6-3 and TRBJ1-5, with 11 bases aligning to TRBD1. The germline CDR1 and CDR2 sequences are MNHEY and SVGEGT. This CDR3 is 16 amino acids long. V shed 5 bases, J shed 3 bases, and the junction held 6 bases outside the gene matches. The CDR3 nucleotides read TGTGCCAGCAGTGACCCGGGACAGGGGGACAATCAGCCCCAGCATTTT. This codes for CASSDPGQGDNQPQHF.

Here the CDR3 reads CASTERGVGEQYF. As DNA, the CDR3 is TGTGCCAGTACGGAGAGAGGGGTTGGCGAGCAGTACTTC. The chain employs TRBV19 and TRBJ2-7; either TRBD1 or TRBD2 may supply D (5 bases each). There are 13 residues in the CDR3. The V and J ends lost 7 bases and 6 bases respectively, with 16 bases between them. Germline values: CDR1 LNHDA, CDR2 SQIVND (reference sequence).

The chain links TRBV7-4 to TRBJ2-7, with D hard to call. Per the germline V gene, CDR1 is SGHVT and CDR2 is SQSDAQ. V dropped 1 base and J dropped 3 bases, with 10 bases sitting between them. The CDR3 loop spans 14 amino acids. CDR3 nucleotide sequence: TGTGCCAGCAGCTTAGAGACCTCATACTACGAGCAGTACTTC. Translated: CASSLETSYYEQYF. Full variable domain (rest looked up from reference TRBV7-4 and TRBJ2-7): GAGVSQSPRYKVAKRGRDVALRCDSISGHVTLYWYRQTLGQGSEVLTYSQSDAQRDKSGRPSGRFSAERPERSVSTLKIQRTEQGDSAVYLCASSLETSYYEQYFGPGTRLTVT.

The chain links TRBV7-9 to TRBJ1-1, with a weak D call TRBD1 (6 bases). V was cut by 4 bases and J by 2 bases, with 14 bases left in between. The CDR3 contains 15 residues. CDR1 and CDR2 from the germline V gene are SEHNR and FQNEAQ (reference sequence). CDR3 region: CASSSWGGGNTEAFF. The DNA of the CDR3 is TGTGCCAGCAGCTCCTGGGGGGGCGGAAACACTGAAGCTTTCTTT.

The chain employs TRBV28 and TRBJ2-5; perhaps TRBD2 as D (5 bases). Per germline, CDR1 MDHEN and CDR2 SYDVKM. The CDR3 sequence is 13 residues long. V lost 4 bases to trimming and J lost 4 bases, with 10 bases between them. The CDR3 nucleotides are TGTGCCAGCAGTTCTGGCCGGGGAGAGACCCAGTACTTC. This gives the protein CASSSGRGETQYF.

This chain links TRBV19 with TRBJ1-4, with D unclear. V lost 6 bases and J 1 base, leaving 6 bases between the germline ends. CDR1 LNHDA and CDR2 SQIVND come from the germline V gene (reference sequence). This CDR3 is built from 13 residues. The CDR3 here is CASSQRTNEKLFF. CDR3 coding DNA: TGTGCCAGTAGCCAGAGAACTAATGAAAAACTGTTTTTT.

The chain couples TRBV7-9 to TRBJ2-2; TRBD1 agrees at 10 bases. CDR3 length equals 16 residues. Germline values: CDR1 SEHNR, CDR2 FQNEAQ (reference sequence). The V gene end was trimmed by 5 bases and the J gene end by 3 bases; junction bases not matched to a gene: 6. The CDR3 loop is CASSIDRGPYTGELFF. The CDR3 DNA sequence: TGTGCCAGCAGCATAGACAGGGGGCCGTACACCGGGGAGCTGTTTTTT.

V usage is TRBV18 and J usage is TRBJ2-4, with a possible D match to TRBD1 (6 bases). The CDR3 is 13 residues long. V lost 5 bases, J lost 5 bases, and 10 bases lay in between. Per germline, CDR1 KGHSH and CDR2 LQKENI. The CDR3: CASSVQGENIQYF. The CDR3 DNA follows: TGTGCCAGCTCAGTACAGGGTGAAAACATTCAGTACTTC.

This clone has just one count. The chain combines TRBV7-9 with TRBJ2-5; unclear D gene. Germline assignment: CDR1 SEHNR and CDR2 FQNEAQ (reference sequence). V was pared by 4 bases and J by 5 bases, with 17 bases between. The CDR3 runs 15 residues. CDR3: CASSSGDSLRETQYF. The CDR3 DNA reads as TGTGCCAGCAGCTCTGGTGACTCCCTTAGGGAGACCCAGTACTTC. Using reference TRBV7-9 and TRBJ2-5 for the parts outside the CDR3, the full variable domain is DTGVSQNPRHKITKRGQNVTFRCDPISEHNRLYWYRQTLGQGPEFLTYFQNEAQLEKSRLLSDRFSAERPKGSFSTLEIQRTEQGDSAMYLCASSSGDSLRETQYFGPGTRLLVL.

J is TRBJ1-3 and V is TRBV12-3 or TRBV12-4; D call uncertain. The CDR3 length is 12 residues. V lost 3 bases and J 6 bases, leaving 6 bases between the germline ends. The DNA for the CDR3 is TGTGCCAGCAGTTTCGGGGAAAACACCATATATTTT. Translation: CASSFGENTIYF.

This chain links TRBV5-1 with TRBJ2-1; 7 bases map to TRBD1. Losses at the gene ends were 1 base for V and 4 bases for J; bases not matched to a gene: 8. The germline V gene has CDR1 SGHRS and CDR2 YFSETQ. The CDR3 loop spans 16 amino acids. The CDR3 region has the DNA TGCGCCAGCAGCTTGCAGGGGGACGTGGTTTACAATGAGCAGTTCTTC. It specifies CASSLQGDVVYNEQFF.

The genes are TRBV5-5 and TRBJ1-2; tentative D call: TRBD1 (5 bases). CDR3 length equals 14 residues. Germline lookup yields CDR1 SGHKS and CDR2 YYEKEE (reference sequence). V lost 4 bases to trimming and J lost 3 bases, with 13 bases between them. CDR3 DNA sequence: TGTGCCAGCAGCCCAGGGACGGAATACTATGGCTACACCTTC. Translating gives CASSPGTEYYGYTF.

The chain links TRBV7-6 to TRBJ1-1; D unresolved. The CDR3 has 11 amino acids. Germline V gene sequence: CDR1 SGHVS, CDR2 FNYEAQ. V dropped 5 bases and J dropped 8 bases, with 9 bases sitting between them. CDR3: CASSMAAEAFF. The CDR3 DNA reads TGTGCCAGCAGCATGGCGGCAGAAGCTTTCTTT.

V usage is TRBV24-1 and J usage is TRBJ1-5; D gene ambiguous. Germline CDR1 is KGHDR and CDR2 is SFDVKD. The V gene lost 9 bases and the J gene lost 5 bases, with 16 bases spanning the gap. The CDR3 is 14 amino acids. CDR3 in amino acids: CATPPRRAHQPQHF. The CDR3 coding sequence is TGTGCCACCCCCCCAAGGAGGGCGCATCAGCCCCAGCATTTT.

The chain uses TRBV6-5 and TRBJ1-1; D remains unclear. Trimming removed 7 bases from V and 1 base from J, with 13 bases in between. The CDR3 runs to 14 residues. Germline V gene sequence: CDR1 MNHEY, CDR2 SVGAGI. The CDR3 DNA is TGTGCCAGCATAGCCCAGGCCGGGAACACTGAAGCTTTCTTT. Translating it yields CASIAQAGNTEAFF.

The CDR3 spells CASSLALAGGTGELFF. Written as DNA, the CDR3 is TGTGCCAGCAGCTTGGCCCTAGCGGGAGGCACCGGGGAGCTGTTTTTT. The genes are TRBV5-8 and TRBJ2-2; 11 bases line up with TRBD2. CDR1 is SGHTS, CDR2 YDEGEE, per germline. CDR3 length: 16 residues. Unmatched junction bases numbered 2, after V lost 0 bases and J lost 4 bases. The full variable domain, with the rest looked up from reference TRBV5-8 and TRBJ2-2, is EAGVTQSPTHLIKTRGQQATLRCSPISGHTSVYWYQQALGLGLQFLLWYDEGEERNRGNFPPRFSGRQFPNYSSELNVNALELEDSALYLCASSLALAGGTGELFFGEGSRLTVL.

This chain connects TRBV25-1 to TRBJ1-3; D is undetermined. The germline CDR1 and CDR2 sequences are MGHDK and SYGVNS. V gave up 1 base and J gave up 0 bases, with 7 bases separating them. This CDR3 has 15 amino acids. CDR3 loop: CASSESSSSGNTIYF. In DNA, the CDR3 is TGTGCCAGCAGTGAATCATCCAGCTCTGGAAACACCATATATTTT.

This clone was seen only once. The chain combines TRBV28 with TRBJ1-2; D not certain. The CDR3 sequence is 13 residues long. Trimming removed 5 bases from V and 8 bases from J, with 15 bases in between. Germline CDR1 reads MDHEN; CDR2 reads SYDVKM. In DNA, the CDR3 is TGTGCCAGCAGTCTCCGCTGGGAGTACGGCTACACCTTC. Translating it yields CASSLRWEYGYTF.

This clone showed up just once. This chain joins TRBV6-1 and TRBJ2-1; D assignment may be TRBD1 or TRBD2 (5 bases each). Germline CDR1 MNHNS, CDR2 SASEGT. V lost 2 bases, J lost 11 bases, and 10 bases lay in between. The length of the CDR3 is 12 residues. CDR3 loop: CASSEFWGKQFF. The DNA of the CDR3 is TGTGCCAGCAGTGAATTTTGGGGGAAGCAGTTCTTC.

The chain is built from TRBV3-1 (or the pseudogene TRBV3-2) and TRBJ1-6; 8 bases line up with TRBD1. The CDR3 runs to 15 residues. The J segment lost 10 bases and the V segment lost 4 bases, leaving 9 bases of the junction unmatched. Germline-derived CDR1 and CDR2 are LGHDT and YNNKEL (reference sequence). The CDR3 region is CASSPASGGGSPLHF. For the CDR3, the DNA is TGTGCCAGCAGCCCGGCGTCAGGGGGCGGCTCACCCCTCCACTTT.

The gene calls are TRBV5-1 and TRBJ1-2, with TRBD1 matching over 7 bases. Trimming removed 4 bases from V and 8 bases from J; junction bases left unmatched: 8. There are 13 residues in the CDR3. Per the germline V gene, CDR1 is SGHRS and CDR2 is YFSETQ. CDR3 in amino acids: CASSNDRVGGYTF. The CDR3 region has the DNA TGCGCCAGCAGCAACGACAGGGTAGGAGGCTACACCTTC.

The CDR3 protein is CASKIDSTDTQYF. The CDR3 DNA follows: TGTGCCAGTAAAATTGACTCCACAGATACGCAGTATTTT. The V call is TRBV12-3 or TRBV12-4, the J call TRBJ2-3; no reliable D call. The ends were cut back, 9 bases at V and 2 bases at J, with 12 bases in the middle. The CDR3 consists of 13 residues.

This chain connects TRBV27 to TRBJ2-7, with 8 bases matching TRBD2. The CDR3 spans 13 residues. V gave up 5 bases and J gave up 6 bases; unmatched junction bases: 6. Germline loops: CDR1 MNHEY, CDR2 SMNVEV (reference sequence). The DNA for the CDR3 is TGTGCCAGCAGTCTCCGCACTAGCGGCGAGCAGTACTTC. As protein: CASSLRTSGEQYF.

This clone was recorded once. The chain employs TRBV10-1 and TRBJ1-5; TRBD1 matches at 10 bases. Germline assignment: CDR1 WNHNN and CDR2 SYGVQD (reference sequence). The CDR3 length is 17 residues. The trim removed 5 bases at V and 0 bases at J, leaving 7 bases unmatched. The CDR3 nucleotides read TGCGCCAGCAGTTCCGGGACAGGGGTCTATAGCAATCAGCCCCAGCATTTT. It is translated as CASSSGTGVYSNQPQHF.

This chain joins TRBV4-3 and TRBJ2-1; D unresolved. Trimming stripped 0 bases from V and 9 bases from J, with 15 bases between. This CDR3 is 15 amino acids long. CDR1 is LGHNA, CDR2 YSLEER, per germline. The CDR3 is CASSQDRQPLVEQFF. The CDR3 nucleotides are TGCGCCAGCAGCCAAGATCGTCAGCCTTTGGTTGAGCAGTTCTTC.

The rearrangement links TRBV3-1 (or the pseudogene TRBV3-2) to TRBJ1-1, with 7 nucleotides matching TRBD1. The CDR3 runs 15 residues. V trimming: 1 base; J trimming: 1 base; junction bases outside the gene matches: 3. CDR1 is LGHDT and CDR2 is YNNKEL in the germline V gene (reference sequence). The DNA for the CDR3 is TGTGCCAGCAGCCAAGCGAGGACAGGGAACACTGAAGCTTTCTTT. This encodes CASSQARTGNTEAFF.